These 18 T cell receptor beta chains share one sample of origin, sequenced in a study of cytomegalovirus exposure and HLA in healthy donors. Libraries were prepared by immunoSEQ multiplex PCR; TCRdb keeps only in-frame clonotypes and omits some of them. The sample has fewer than 250,000 clones; about nine tenths are singletons. Source material: PBMCs. Receptors originate from a woman aged 18-35 years in good health and CMV-seropositive.

Note on this clone: Other DNA sequences of this sample code for an identical CDR3. The V call is TRBV9, the J call TRBJ1-3; a weak D match, TRBD1 (5 bases). The germline V gene encodes CDR1 SGDLS and CDR2 YYNGEE. The ends were cut back, 0 bases at V and 4 bases at J, with 11 bases in the middle. The length of the CDR3 is 15 residues. The CDR3 DNA reads as TGTGCCAGCAGCGTAGGACAGTTCTCAGGAAACACCATATATTTT. It specifies CASSVGQFSGNTIYF.

The chain carries TRBV9 and TRBJ1-4; a weak D match, TRBD1 (5 bases). CDR1 is SGDLS and CDR2 is YYNGEE in the germline V gene. V was pared by 4 bases and J by 0 bases, with 10 bases between. CDR3 length: 15 amino acids. CDR3 DNA sequence: TGTGCCAGCAGCCCCGAACAGGCAACTAATGAAAAACTGTTTTTT. It codes for CASSPEQATNEKLFF.

The chain uses TRBV15 and TRBJ2-7; 7 bases align to TRBD1. The CDR3 has 15 residues. Germline CDR1 LNHNV, CDR2 YYDKDF (reference sequence). Trimming cost V 0 bases and J 2 bases; bases outside gene matches: 4. Here the CDR3 reads CATSREPQGAYEQYF. DNA for the CDR3: TGTGCCACCAGCAGAGAACCGCAGGGGGCCTACGAGCAGTACTTC. The whole variable domain, remainder taken from reference TRBV15 and TRBJ2-7, is DAMVIQNPRYQVTQFGKPVTLSCSQTLNHNVMYWYQQKSSQAPKLLFHYYDKDFNNEADTPDNFQSRRPNTSFCFLDIRSPGLGDTAMYLCATSREPQGAYEQYFGPGTRLTVT.

The genes are TRBV25-1 and TRBJ2-6; the D is unclear. Germline V lookup: CDR1 MGHDK, CDR2 SYGVNS. The CDR3 runs to 13 residues. Trimming cost V 6 bases and J 2 bases, with 5 bases left between them. The CDR3 spells CASSLTGANVLTF. DNA for the CDR3: TGTGCCAGCAGCCTTACTGGGGCCAACGTCCTGACTTTC.

The V gene is TRBV9, the J gene TRBJ2-1; 8 bases are shared with TRBD2. The V gene end was trimmed by 0 bases and the J gene end by 10 bases; junction bases not matched to a gene: 3. The CDR3 sequence is 13 residues long. Per the germline V gene, CDR1 is SGDLS and CDR2 is YYNGEE. The CDR3 is CASSVVSSGEQFF. In DNA form, the CDR3 reads TGTGCCAGCAGCGTAGTTTCTAGCGGGGAGCAGTTCTTC.

The chain recombines TRBV4-2 with TRBJ2-1; 11 bases are a match to TRBD2. The germline CDR1 and CDR2 sequences are LGHNA and YNFKEQ. V dropped 0 bases and J dropped 0; count of bases not matched to a gene: 1. The CDR3 totals 17 residues. CDR3 amino acids: CASSQDGTSGSYNEQFF. The CDR3, as DNA: TGTGCCAGCAGCCAAGATGGGACTAGCGGCTCCTACAATGAGCAGTTCTTC.

Only one count was recorded for this clone. The rearrangement joins TRBV27 to TRBJ2-2; possible D gene TRBD2, 5 bases. Germline assignment: CDR1 MNHEY and CDR2 SMNVEV (reference sequence). This CDR3 region has 12 residues. Between the trimmed V and J ends, which lost 1 base and 11 bases, there was a span of 8 bases. The CDR3 sequence is CASSLYEGELFF. The CDR3 coding sequence is TGTGCCAGCAGTTTATATGAGGGAGAGCTGTTTTTT.

The chain recombines TRBV5-1 with TRBJ1-1; D not resolved. V was trimmed by 3 bases and J by 3 bases, leaving 9 bases between them. Germline assignment: CDR1 SGHRS and CDR2 YFSETQ. The CDR3 length is 13 residues. The CDR3 loop reads CASSWEGHTEAFF. For the CDR3, the DNA is TGCGCCAGCAGCTGGGAGGGTCACACTGAAGCTTTCTTT.

The chain recombines TRBV5-1 with TRBJ1-5, with D unresolved. Germline loops: CDR1 SGHRS, CDR2 YFSETQ. V was cut by 0 bases and J by 9 bases, with 13 bases left in between. The CDR3 is 14 residues long. CDR3: CASSLDGGFRPQHF. In DNA form, the CDR3 reads TGCGCCAGCAGCTTGGATGGCGGGTTTCGGCCCCAGCATTTT.

The genes are TRBV10-3 and TRBJ2-5, with D perhaps matching TRBD1 (6 bases). Germline assignment: CDR1 ENHRY and CDR2 SYGVKD. The CDR3 contains 15 residues. The V end was cut by 5 bases, the J end by 4 bases, with 17 bases between. As DNA, the CDR3 is TGTGCCATCAGTAGTTTGGGTCAGGGGCTAGAGACCCAGTACTTC. Its protein product is CAISSLGQGLETQYF.

This clone was recorded once. This rearrangement joins TRBV5-1 to TRBJ2-4; D possibly corresponds to TRBD1 (6 bases). CDR1 SGHRS and CDR2 YFSETQ come from the germline V gene. The CDR3 totals 19 residues. Trimming took 5 bases from V and 0 from J, leaving 24 bases between them. This chain's CDR3 is CASSWGPLAAPIAKNIQYF. Here the CDR3 DNA reads TGCGCCAGCAGTTGGGGGCCTCTGGCGGCGCCTATAGCCAAAAACATTCAGTACTTC.

The CDR3 spells CASTGGGGEQFF. CDR3 DNA: TGTGCCAGCACTGGGGGGGGCGGTGAGCAGTTCTTC. The chain couples TRBV6-5 to TRBJ2-1; the D gene is possibly TRBD2 (7 bases). This CDR3 has 12 residues. V lost 7 bases and J lost 9, with 13 bases in between. The germline CDR1 and CDR2 sequences are MNHEY and SVGAGI.

This chain uses TRBV29-1 with TRBJ1-1; no definite D call. The CDR3 is 13 amino acids. CDR1 SQVTM and CDR2 ANQGSEA come from the germline V gene. V gave up 7 bases and J gave up 0 bases, with 12 bases separating them. CDR3 region: CSGGVGMNTEAFF. Here the CDR3 DNA reads TGCAGCGGAGGTGTAGGTATGAACACTGAAGCTTTCTTT.

The chain recombines TRBV2 with TRBJ2-2; 8 bases are a match to TRBD2. V was clipped by 6 bases and J by 4 bases; unmatched bases: 7. The CDR3 is 15 amino acids. CDR1 and CDR2 (germline): SNHLY, FYNNEI. Written as DNA, the CDR3 is TGTGCCAGCAGGGCCGACGGGGGGGGCACCGGGGAGCTGTTTTTT. It specifies CASRADGGGTGELFF.

The gene calls are TRBV4-1 and TRBJ2-3; 14 nucleotides align to TRBD2. CDR3 length equals 18 residues. Germline V gives CDR1 MGHRA, CDR2 YSYEKL. V lost 8 bases to trimming and J lost 2 bases; unmatched junction nucleotides: 12. The CDR3, as DNA: TGCGCCAGCCGTACCGTTCGGACTAGCGGGAGGTACACAGATACGCAGTATTTT. It yields the protein CASRTVRTSGRYTDTQYF.

The chain has TRBV4-2 and TRBJ1-2; D remains ambiguous. This CDR3 region has 16 residues. The V and J ends lost 0 bases and 4 bases respectively, with 15 bases between them. Germline-derived CDR1 and CDR2 are LGHNA and YNFKEQ. CDR3: CASSQDLDARLYGYTF. The CDR3 DNA reads as TGTGCCAGCAGCCAAGATCTAGACGCCCGCCTCTATGGCTACACCTTC.

The V gene is TRBV9, the J gene TRBJ1-1; D might be TRBD1 (5 bases). The CDR3 totals 13 residues. Germline CDR1 is SGDLS and CDR2 is YYNGEE. Trimming shortened V by 3 bases and J by 4 bases, and 10 bases separated the two germline ends. The CDR3 DNA reads TGTGCCAGCAGCGCCCGGGGGGTCACTGAAGCTTTCTTT. Translation: CASSARGVTEAFF.

This chain uses TRBV19 with TRBJ1-3; D unresolved. The CDR3 contains 11 residues. Germline V CDR1 and CDR2: LNHDA, SQIVND (reference sequence). Trimming shortened V by 7 bases and J by 4 bases, and 5 bases separated the two germline ends. The CDR3 here is CASNGGNTIYF. As DNA, the CDR3 is TGTGCCAGTAACGGGGGAAACACCATATATTTT.